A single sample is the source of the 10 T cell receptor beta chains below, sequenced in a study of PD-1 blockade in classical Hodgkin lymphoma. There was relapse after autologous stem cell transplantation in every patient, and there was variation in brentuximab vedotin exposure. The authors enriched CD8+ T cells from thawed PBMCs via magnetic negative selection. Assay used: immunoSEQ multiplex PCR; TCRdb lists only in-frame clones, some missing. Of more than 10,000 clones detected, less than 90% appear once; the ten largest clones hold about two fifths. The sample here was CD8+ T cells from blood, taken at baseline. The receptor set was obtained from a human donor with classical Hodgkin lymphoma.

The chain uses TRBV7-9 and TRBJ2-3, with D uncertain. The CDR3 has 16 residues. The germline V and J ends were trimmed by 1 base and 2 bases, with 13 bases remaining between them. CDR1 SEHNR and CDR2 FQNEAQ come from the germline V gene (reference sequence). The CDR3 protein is CASSLDSMGPTDTQYF. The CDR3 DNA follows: TGTGCCAGCAGCTTAGACTCGATGGGCCCCACAGATACGCAGTATTTT.

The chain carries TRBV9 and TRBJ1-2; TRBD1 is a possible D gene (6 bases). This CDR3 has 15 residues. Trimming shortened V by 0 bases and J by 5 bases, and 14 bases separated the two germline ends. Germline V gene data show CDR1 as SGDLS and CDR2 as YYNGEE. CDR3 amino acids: CASSVEGGGFYGYTF. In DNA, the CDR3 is TGTGCCAGCAGCGTAGAAGGGGGTGGGTTTTATGGCTACACCTTC.

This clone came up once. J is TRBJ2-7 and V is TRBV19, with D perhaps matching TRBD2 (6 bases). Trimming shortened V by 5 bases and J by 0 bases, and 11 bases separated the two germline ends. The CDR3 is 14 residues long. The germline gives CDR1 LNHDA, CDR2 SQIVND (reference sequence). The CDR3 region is CASSYGTSSYEQYF. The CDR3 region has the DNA TGTGCCAGTAGTTACGGGACTTCCTCCTACGAGCAGTACTTC. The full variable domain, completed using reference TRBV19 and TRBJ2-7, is DGGITQSPKYLFRKEGQNVTLSCEQNLNHDAMYWYRQDPGQGLRLIYYSQIVNDFQKGDIAEGYSVSREKKESFPLTVTSAQKNPTAFYLCASSYGTSSYEQYFGPGTRLTVT.

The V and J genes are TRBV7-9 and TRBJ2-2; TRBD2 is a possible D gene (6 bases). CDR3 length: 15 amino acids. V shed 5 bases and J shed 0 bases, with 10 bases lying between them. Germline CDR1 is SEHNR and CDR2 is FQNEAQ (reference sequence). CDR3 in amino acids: CASSPRETNTGELFF. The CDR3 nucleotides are TGTGCCAGCAGCCCACGGGAGACGAACACCGGGGAGCTGTTTTTT.

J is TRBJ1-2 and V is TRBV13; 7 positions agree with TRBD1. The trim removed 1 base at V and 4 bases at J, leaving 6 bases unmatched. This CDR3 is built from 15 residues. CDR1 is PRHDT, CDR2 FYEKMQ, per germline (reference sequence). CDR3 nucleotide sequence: TGTGCCAGCAGCTTAGCTGGGACAGAGCGCTATGGCTACACCTTC. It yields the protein CASSLAGTERYGYTF.

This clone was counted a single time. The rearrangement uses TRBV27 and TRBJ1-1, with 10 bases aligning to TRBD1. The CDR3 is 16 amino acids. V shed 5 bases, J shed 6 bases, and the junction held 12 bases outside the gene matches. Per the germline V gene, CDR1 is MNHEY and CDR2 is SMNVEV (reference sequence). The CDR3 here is CASSVNPGQGSPEAFF. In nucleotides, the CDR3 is TGTGCCAGCAGTGTCAACCCGGGACAGGGGTCCCCTGAAGCTTTCTTT.

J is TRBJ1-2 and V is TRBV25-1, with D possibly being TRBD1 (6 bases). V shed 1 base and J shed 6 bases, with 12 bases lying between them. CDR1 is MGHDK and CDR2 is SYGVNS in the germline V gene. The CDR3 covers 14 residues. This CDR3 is CASSEFAGVDGYTF. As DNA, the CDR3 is TGTGCCAGCAGTGAATTTGCAGGGGTGGATGGCTACACCTTC.

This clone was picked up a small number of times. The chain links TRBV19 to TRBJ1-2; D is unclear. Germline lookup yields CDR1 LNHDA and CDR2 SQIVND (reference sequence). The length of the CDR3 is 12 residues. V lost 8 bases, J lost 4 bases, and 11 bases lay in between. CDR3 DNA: TGTGCCAGTCTGCACCGCAGCTATGGCTACACCTTC. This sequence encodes CASLHRSYGYTF.

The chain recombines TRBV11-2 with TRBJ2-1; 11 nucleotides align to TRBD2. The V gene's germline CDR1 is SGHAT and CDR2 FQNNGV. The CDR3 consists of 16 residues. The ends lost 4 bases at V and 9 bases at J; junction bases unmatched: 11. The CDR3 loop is CASSYHSGRAPIEQFF. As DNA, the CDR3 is TGTGCCAGCAGCTATCATAGCGGGAGGGCCCCAATTGAGCAGTTCTTC.

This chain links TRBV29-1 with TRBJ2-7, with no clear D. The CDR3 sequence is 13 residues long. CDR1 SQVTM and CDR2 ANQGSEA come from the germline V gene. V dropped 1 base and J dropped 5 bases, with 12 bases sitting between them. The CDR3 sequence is CSVEVGFGDEQYF. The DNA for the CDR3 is TGCAGCGTTGAAGTCGGATTTGGGGACGAGCAGTACTTC.